Listed here are 5 T cell receptor beta chains from one sample, sequenced in a study of blood T cell repertoires in COVID-19. This table comes from immunoSEQ multiplex PCR, and its TCRdb copy is limited to in-frame clones, with some not included. This table holds hundreds of thousands of clones, around 84% found once. The sequencing input was PBMCs or T cells enriched from blood (not recorded which). All receptors come from a man aged 25-40 years who had recovered from COVID-19.

This chain connects TRBV7-9 to TRBJ2-1; D perhaps matches TRBD2 (5 bases). Germline assignment: CDR1 SEHNR and CDR2 FQNEAQ (reference sequence). The V gene lost 5 bases and the J gene lost 1 base, with 15 bases spanning the gap. The CDR3 contains 16 residues. The CDR3 is CASSQSGLGSYNEQFF. The DNA of the CDR3 is TGTGCCAGCAGCCAGAGCGGCCTCGGGTCCTACAATGAGCAGTTCTTC. Full variable domain (remainder filled in from reference TRBV7-9 and TRBJ2-1): DTGVSQNPRHKITKRGQNVTFRCDPISEHNRLYWYRQTLGQGPEFLTYFQNEAQLEKSRLLSDRFSAERPKGSFSTLEIQRTEQGDSAMYLCASSQSGLGSYNEQFFGPGTRLTVL.

J is TRBJ2-7 and V is TRBV5-4, with D possibly matching TRBD2 (6 bases). The CDR3 extends over 15 amino acids. V was trimmed by 4 bases and J by 2 bases, leaving 16 bases between them. Germline CDR1 is SGHNT and CDR2 is YYREEE (reference sequence). The CDR3 spells CASSHTGGIAYEQYF. The CDR3 DNA reads TGTGCCAGCAGCCATACTGGCGGGATCGCCTACGAGCAGTACTTC.

This clone was counted a few times. The CDR3 nucleotides are TGTGCCAGCAGCCAAGGACAGGCAGCTAAGAACACTGAAGCTTTCTTT. Residues: CASSQGQAAKNTEAFF. This chain uses TRBV2 with TRBJ1-1; 7 bases line up with TRBD1. The CDR3 is made up of 16 amino acids. Trimming cost V 6 bases and J 1 base; bases outside gene matches: 11. Looked up from germline, CDR1 is SNHLY and CDR2 is FYNNEI.

The chain is built from TRBV7-6 and TRBJ2-7; D perhaps matches TRBD1 (6 bases). Trimming removed 1 base at V and 0 bases at J, with 13 bases between. The CDR3 is 16 amino acids. Germline V CDR1 and CDR2: SGHVS, FNYEAQ. CDR3 amino acids: CASSLGTGTYSYEQYF. The CDR3 DNA follows: TGTGCCAGCAGCTTAGGTACAGGGACCTACTCCTACGAGCAGTACTTC. Based on the CDR3 plus reference TRBV7-6 and TRBJ2-7, the full variable domain is GAGVSQSPRYKVTKRGQDVALRCDPISGHVSLYWYRQALGQGPEFLTYFNYEAQQDKSGLPNDRFSAERPEGSISTLTIQRTEQRDSAMYRCASSLGTGTYSYEQYFGPGTRLTVT.

J is TRBJ1-3 and V is TRBV5-1; D gene unclear. V gave up 4 bases and J gave up 3 bases, with 14 bases separating them. CDR1 and CDR2 (germline): SGHRS, YFSETQ. CDR3 length: 15 amino acids. CDR3 coding DNA: TGCGCCAGCAGCCCCTCTATGGGGAGTGGAAACACCATATATTTT. Translation gives CASSPSMGSGNTIYF.